One sample yielded the 3 T cell receptor beta chains listed below, sequenced in a study of blood T cell repertoires in COVID-19. Clones were read by immunoSEQ multiplex PCR, and TCRdb kept only the in-frame ones, dropping some. The sample carries about 120,000 clones, roughly 83% recorded once. Sequences were obtained from peripheral blood. These receptors all stem from a woman older than 75 with acute or convalescent COVID-19.

The rearrangement joins TRBV5-8 to TRBJ1-6; 7 bases align to TRBD1. Germline V lookup: CDR1 SGHTS, CDR2 YDEGEE. J lost 7 bases, V lost 4 bases, and 8 bases had no gene match. The CDR3 totals 15 residues. The CDR3 loop reads CASSPDRVKNSPLHF. The CDR3 bases are TGTGCCAGCAGCCCAGACAGGGTAAAAAATTCACCCCTCCACTTT.

This chain links TRBV30 with TRBJ1-3; 7 nucleotides match TRBD1. The germline gives CDR1 GTSNPN, CDR2 SVGIG (reference sequence). V was pared by 3 bases and J by 4 bases, with 6 bases of the junction left unmatched. The CDR3 is made up of 14 amino acids. CDR3 region: CAWRETGTGNTIYF. The DNA of the CDR3 is TGTGCCTGGAGGGAGACAGGGACGGGAAACACCATATATTTT.

The gene calls are TRBV7-2 and TRBJ2-6; D might be TRBD2 (5 bases). The germline CDR1 and CDR2 sequences are SGHTA and FQGNSA. The V end lost 2 bases, the J end lost 2 bases, and 7 bases lay between the germline ends. The CDR3 is 15 amino acids. DNA for the CDR3: TGTGCCAGCAGCTTAACCGGGACTGGGGCCAACGTCCTGACTTTC. Translation gives CASSLTGTGANVLTF.